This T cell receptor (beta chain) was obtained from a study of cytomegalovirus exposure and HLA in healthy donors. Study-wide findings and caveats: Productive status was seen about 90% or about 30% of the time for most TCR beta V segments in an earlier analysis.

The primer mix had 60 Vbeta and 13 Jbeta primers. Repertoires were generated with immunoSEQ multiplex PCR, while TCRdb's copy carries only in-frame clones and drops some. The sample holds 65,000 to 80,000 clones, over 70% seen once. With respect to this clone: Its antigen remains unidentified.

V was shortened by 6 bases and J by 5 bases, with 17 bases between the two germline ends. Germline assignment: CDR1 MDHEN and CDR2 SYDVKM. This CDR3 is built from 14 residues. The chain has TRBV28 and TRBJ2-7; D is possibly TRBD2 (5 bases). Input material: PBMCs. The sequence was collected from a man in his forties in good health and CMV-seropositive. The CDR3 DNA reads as TGTGCCAGCAGCGTGGGAGTAAACCAAGACGAGCAGTACTTC. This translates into CASSVGVNQDEQYF.